The 8 T cell receptor beta chains below come from one sample, sequenced in a study of PD-L1 blockade in urothelial cancer. Time point of the sample: pretreatment peripheral blood. Repertoires were generated with immunoSEQ multiplex PCR, while TCRdb's copy carries only in-frame clones and drops some. The data show about 88,000 clones, 89% seen once. The source was PBMCs, collected around atezolizumab (anti-PD-L1) treatment. Receptors were obtained from a woman at least 80 years old with urothelial cancer.

The chain uses TRBV5-1 and TRBJ1-4; a possible D gene is TRBD1 (6 bases). V was clipped by 4 bases and J by 7 bases, with 17 bases between them. Germline CDR1 SGHRS, CDR2 YFSETQ. This CDR3 has 15 residues. In nucleotides, the CDR3 is TGCGCCAGCAGCGGGGGGGGCGGAGGCGGTGAAAAACTGTTTTTT. Protein: CASSGGGGGGEKLFF.

CDR3 in amino acids: CASSLGGLPGGDVGGYTF. The CDR3 DNA follows: TGTGCCAGCAGTTTAGGGGGGTTACCGGGGGGCGATGTTGGTGGCTACACCTTC. This rearrangement joins TRBV27 to TRBJ1-2; maybe TRBD1 (6 bases). The CDR3 extends over 18 amino acids. V lost 2 bases and J 7 bases, leaving 26 bases between the germline ends. Germline CDR1 reads MNHEY; CDR2 reads SMNVEV (reference sequence).

The rearrangement uses TRBV19 and TRBJ2-1; maybe TRBD2 (6 bases). V lost 9 bases, J lost 6 bases, and 24 bases lay in between. The length of the CDR3 is 16 residues. Germline V gene sequence: CDR1 LNHDA, CDR2 SQIVND (reference sequence). The CDR3 region is CASRKVAADSRNEQFF. CDR3 nucleotide sequence: TGTGCCAGCCGAAAGGTAGCGGCCGACAGCCGCAATGAGCAGTTCTTC. The full variable domain, with the rest looked up from reference TRBV19 and TRBJ2-1, is DGGITQSPKYLFRKEGQNVTLSCEQNLNHDAMYWYRQDPGQGLRLIYYSQIVNDFQKGDIAEGYSVSREKKESFPLTVTSAQKNPTAFYLCASRKVAADSRNEQFFGPGTRLTVL.

Remarks on this clone: One end of the junction fails to match germline, which may point to a read error. This sequence joins TRBV4-2 and TRBJ2-7; perhaps TRBD2 as D (6 bases). Per the germline V gene, CDR1 is LGHNA and CDR2 is YNFKEQ. CDR3 length: 13 amino acids. The CDR3 sequence: CASSQDLGRERYF. The CDR3, as DNA: TGTGCCAGCAGCCAAGATTTGGGACGGGAGCGGTACTTC.

The chain uses TRBV4-2 and TRBJ1-3, with a possible D match to TRBD1 (5 bases). Trimming removed 4 bases at V and 3 bases at J, with 16 bases between. Germline assignment: CDR1 LGHNA and CDR2 YNFKEQ. The CDR3 totals 16 residues. The CDR3 region is CASSRERGAGGNTIYF. The DNA for the CDR3 is TGTGCCAGCAGCCGGGAGCGGGGCGCTGGTGGAAACACCATATATTTT.

The chain joins TRBV27 to TRBJ2-1; 9 nucleotides line up with TRBD1. The CDR3 spans 14 residues. The V and J ends lost 5 bases and 8 bases, in that order; junction bases with no gene match: 7. Germline CDR1 reads MNHEY; CDR2 reads SMNVEV (reference sequence). The CDR3 loop reads CASSTRDRDHEQFF. CDR3 coding DNA: TGTGCCAGCAGTACCCGGGACAGGGACCATGAGCAGTTCTTC.

The chain employs TRBV28 and TRBJ2-2, with 8 bases matching TRBD1. This CDR3 region has 14 residues. Germline trimming cut 3 bases from V and 5 bases from J; bases unmatched to any gene: 2. The germline V gene has CDR1 MDHEN and CDR2 SYDVKM. As DNA, the CDR3 is TGTGCCAGCAGTTTCAGGGGGCGAACCGGGGAGCTGTTTTTT. Amino acid sequence: CASSFRGRTGELFF.

V gene TRBV28 combines with J gene TRBJ1-3; no reliable D call. V lost 4 bases and J lost 0, with 10 bases in between. The CDR3 contains 15 residues. Germline assignment: CDR1 MDHEN and CDR2 SYDVKM. The CDR3 protein is CASSSTELSGNTIYF. The CDR3 coding sequence is TGTGCCAGCAGTTCGACGGAGCTCTCTGGAAACACCATATATTTT.